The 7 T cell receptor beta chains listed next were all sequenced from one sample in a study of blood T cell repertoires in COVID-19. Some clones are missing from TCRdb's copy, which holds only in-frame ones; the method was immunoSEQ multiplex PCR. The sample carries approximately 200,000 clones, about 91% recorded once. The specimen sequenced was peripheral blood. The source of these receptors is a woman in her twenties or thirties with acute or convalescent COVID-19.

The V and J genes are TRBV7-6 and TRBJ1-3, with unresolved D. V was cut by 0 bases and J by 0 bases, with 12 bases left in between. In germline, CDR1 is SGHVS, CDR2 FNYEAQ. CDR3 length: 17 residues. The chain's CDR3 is CASSLAGSASSGNTIYF. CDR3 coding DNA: TGTGCCAGCAGCTTAGCTGGAAGCGCTAGCTCTGGAAACACCATATATTTT.

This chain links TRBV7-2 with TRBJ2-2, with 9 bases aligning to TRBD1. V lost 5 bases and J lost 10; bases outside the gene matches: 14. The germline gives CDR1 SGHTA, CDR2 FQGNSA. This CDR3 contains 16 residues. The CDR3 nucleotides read TGTGCCAGCAGCATCGCCGGACAGGGGTTTTTATCGGAGCTGTTTTTT. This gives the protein CASSIAGQGFLSELFF.

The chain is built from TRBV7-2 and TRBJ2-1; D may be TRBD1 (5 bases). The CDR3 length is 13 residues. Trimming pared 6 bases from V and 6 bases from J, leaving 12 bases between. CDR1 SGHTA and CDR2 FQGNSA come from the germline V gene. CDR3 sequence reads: CASSRIQGNEQFF. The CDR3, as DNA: TGTGCCAGCAGTCGTATTCAGGGCAATGAGCAGTTCTTC.

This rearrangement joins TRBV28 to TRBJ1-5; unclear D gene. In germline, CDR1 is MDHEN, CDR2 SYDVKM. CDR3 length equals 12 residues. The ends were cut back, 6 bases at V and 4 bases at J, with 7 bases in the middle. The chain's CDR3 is CASSTPNQPQHF. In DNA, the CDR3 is TGTGCCAGCAGCACTCCAAATCAGCCCCAGCATTTT.

The CDR3 is CASSVQPGLAGHEQFF. The CDR3, as DNA: TGTGCCAGCAGCGTCCAACCGGGACTAGCGGGACATGAGCAGTTCTTC. V usage is TRBV9 and J usage is TRBJ2-1, with 13 bases aligning to TRBD2. The V segment lost 2 bases and the J segment 8 bases; nucleotides outside the gene matches: 7. The CDR3 consists of 16 residues. CDR1 and CDR2 from the germline V gene are SGDLS and YYNGEE.

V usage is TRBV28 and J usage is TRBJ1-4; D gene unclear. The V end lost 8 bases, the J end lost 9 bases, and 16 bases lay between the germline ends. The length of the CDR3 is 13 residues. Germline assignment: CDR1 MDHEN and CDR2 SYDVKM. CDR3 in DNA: TGTGCCAGCCGGTCTGCGGGCGTTCAAAAACTGTTTTTT. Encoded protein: CASRSAGVQKLFF.

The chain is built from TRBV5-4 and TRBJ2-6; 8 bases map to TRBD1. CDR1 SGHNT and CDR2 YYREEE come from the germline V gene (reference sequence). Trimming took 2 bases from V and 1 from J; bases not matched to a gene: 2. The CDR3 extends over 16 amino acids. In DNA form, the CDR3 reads TGTGCCAGCAGCTTACGGACAGGGTCTGGGGCCAACGTCCTGACTTTC. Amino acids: CASSLRTGSGANVLTF. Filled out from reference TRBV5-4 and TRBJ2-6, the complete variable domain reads ETGVTQSPTHLIKTRGQQVTLRCSSQSGHNTVSWYQQALGQGPQFIFQYYREEENGRGNFPPRFSGLQFPNYSSELNVNALELDDSALYLCASSLRTGSGANVLTFGAGSRLTVL.